This TCR beta chain was sequenced for a study of CD8+ T cells in alopecia areata listed by TCRdb under 2018. The study in broad terms: The treated patients, all with moderate-to-severe alopecia areata, were enrolled in an open-label pilot trial of oral tofacitinib given at 5 to 10 mg twice daily. Tofacitinib was administered for 6 to 18 months, and 6 months of follow-up off drug were then conducted to assess delayed response and recurrence. For the treated patients, the SALT score, which quantifies what percentage of scalp surface area is affected, served as the measure of disease severity. In both human patients and the C3H/HeJ mouse model, the study applied high-throughput TCRbeta sequencing to look at T cell clonal expansion in alopecia areata. In humans, TCRbeta sequencing was performed on scalp tissue and on sorted CD4+ and CD8+ peripheral blood T cells from healthy controls and from patients with patchy or totalis/universalis alopecia areata. Biopsies were taken from tofacitinib-treated patients at baseline and at 4 and 24 weeks of treatment, and a later scalp biopsy was taken in several of the tofacitinib-treated patients. Clonality in the scalp was compared among normal scalp (n=4), patchy alopecia areata scalp (n=8), and alopecia totalis/universalis scalp (n=8). The RNA source kit depended on sample type: the PAXgene miRNA kit for fixed scalp, the miRNeasy kit for PBMCs, and the RNeasy kit for mouse skin. immunoSEQ multiplex PCR using 35 Vbeta forward primers and 13 Jbeta reverse primers was used to amplify TCRbeta CDR3 regions. The research as a whole found: Many expanded lesional clones were found to persist in scalp and blood during tofacitinib treatment, and relapse after treatment cessation may be partly explained by this persistence. With tofacitinib, both scalp clonality and the number of expanded CD8+ clones among the top 100 scalp clones went down significantly. Scalp TCR repertoire analysis is complicated because resident alphabeta T cells in normal human skin are also sequenced, whereas mouse skin is dominated by gammadelta T cells. Because the treated cohort was small and had only one nonresponder, larger studies are needed to examine links between baseline CD8+ expansion and response. TCR sequences shared between patients were less clear than in mice, possibly partly because of HLA diversity in the patient population. Compared with normal scalp, lesional scalp had higher clonality and more expanded CD8+ clones, particularly in alopecia totalis/universalis, a pattern that suggests antigenic drive.

The treatment or condition label of this sample denotes: oral pan-JAK inhibitor, 5-10 mg twice daily. Peripheral blood and lesional scalp punch biopsies were obtained from patients with alopecia areata. After PBMCs were isolated by density centrifugation and stained for CD3, CD4 and CD8, a FACSAria was used to sort CD4+ and CD8+ T cells. Library creation used the immunoSEQ multiplex PCR assay. To provide template for TCR sequencing, every sample had RNA extracted and reverse transcribed into cDNA. SuperScript III was used to make first-strand cDNA, primed with a 2:1 mix of oligo-dT and random hexamers. A synthetic immune receptor repertoire was used to measure amplification bias, and any remaining bias was corrected computationally. Turning to the authors' computational methods: After raw reads were preprocessed to remove errors, the CDR3 was defined following IMGT conventions as running from the conserved cysteine to phenylalanine. Clonality was calculated as 1 minus Shannon entropy normalized by log2 of the number of productive unique TCRs. Whether each scalp clone was CD4 or CD8 was inferred by checking scalp TCRbeta sequences against the CD4 and CD8 repertoires from sorted blood. As stored in TCRdb, this immuneACCESS dataset retains in-frame rearrangements with V and J assigned. A fraction of the clones does not appear; measured against another copy, unresolved V genes explain less than half of the discrepancy, and the remainder lacks a known reason. The V and J calls and clone size are taken from that table; D and trimming were inferred from the DNA. This sample has some 190,000 clones in its table, and approximately 51% of those were observed once. The ten biggest clones cover around 9.1% of the sample.

The germline V gene supplies CDR1 SQVTM and CDR2 ANQGSEA. The CDR3 goes from the cysteine to the phenylalanine over 13 residues. Here the CDR3 DNA is all that survives: 39 bases in frame from base 1. Deletion took 4 bases off V and 5 bases off J, with a span of 15 bases between the germline ends. Regarding this clone: Its recognized antigen is unknown. No much larger clonotype is one base removed from it; base qualities were not supplied.

The receptor chain draws on TRBV29-1 and TRBJ2-7; TRBD2 could be the D gene, as 7 bases match. The sequence came from a human donor with alopecia areata. The source was CD8+ T cells sorted from blood, collected around week 53, from a patient treated with tofacitinib. The CDR3 corresponds to CSVGIQGGDEQYF. In nucleotides, the sequence is TGCAGCGTTGGGATACAGGGAGGGGACGAGCAGTACTTC.